Listed below are T cell receptor beta chains from one sample, sequenced in a study of T cells in Graves' hyperthyroidism and ophthalmopathy. A single record per CDR3 protein comes from TCRdb applying MiXCR to the multiplex PCR reads. Counted here are 610,000 or so distinct CDR3 sequences, 46% occurring once; the ten biggest clones make up around 8%. The material sequenced was peripheral blood or thyroid tissue (not recorded which). The receptor source for this set is a woman aged 18-30 years with Graves' hyperthyroidism. CDR3s include the opening cysteine and the closing phenylalanine or tryptophan. Only some rows state a clone size, as once, few, many or a class for expanded clones.

j_call: TRBJ1-2; v_call: TRBV7-8; clone_size: -; cdr3_aa: CASSQDRAYSYGYTF
j_call: TRBJ2-2; v_call: TRBV6-6; clone_size: few; cdr3_aa: CASRRTYSNTGELFF
j_call: TRBJ1-1; v_call: TRBV20-1; clone_size: few; cdr3_aa: CSARKVSTEAFF
j_call: TRBJ1-5; v_call: TRBV19; clone_size: many; cdr3_aa: CASNEGTGSNQPQHF
j_call: TRBJ2-5; v_call: TRBV12-3/TRBV12-4; clone_size: -; cdr3_aa: CASSLVGSGSEETQYF
j_call: TRBJ1-2; v_call: TRBV2; clone_size: -; cdr3_aa: CASSYRVGYTF
j_call: TRBJ1-6; v_call: TRBV29-1; clone_size: many; cdr3_aa: CSVATVGEFTLHF
j_call: TRBJ2-7; v_call: TRBV7-6; clone_size: -; cdr3_aa: CASLPGGVVSYEQYF
j_call: TRBJ2-7; v_call: TRBV20-1; clone_size: once; cdr3_aa: CSTGTGWYEQYF
j_call: TRBJ2-7; v_call: TRBV10-3; clone_size: -; cdr3_aa: CATSGTSGGNEQYF
j_call: TRBJ2-1; v_call: TRBV7-2; clone_size: -; cdr3_aa: CASSWSVVHEQFF
j_call: TRBJ2-7; v_call: TRBV29-1; clone_size: -; cdr3_aa: CSVEETRGNEQYF
j_call: TRBJ1-6; v_call: TRBV7-2; clone_size: -; cdr3_aa: CASSSAYGTISPLHF
j_call: TRBJ1-2; v_call: TRBV19; clone_size: many; cdr3_aa: CASSMWEVGYTF
j_call: TRBJ2-2; v_call: TRBV29-1; clone_size: many; cdr3_aa: CSVFRLNTGELFF
j_call: TRBJ1-6; v_call: TRBV6-6; clone_size: many; cdr3_aa: CASSYLGHYNSPLHF
j_call: TRBJ1-2; v_call: TRBV6-6; clone_size: few; cdr3_aa: CASSYGPGSNYGYTF
j_call: TRBJ1-3; v_call: TRBV12-3/TRBV12-4; clone_size: many; cdr3_aa: CASSLFGRAGNTIYF
j_call: TRBJ1-5; v_call: TRBV9; clone_size: -; cdr3_aa: CASSVTGPSNEQPQHF
j_call: TRBJ2-5; v_call: TRBV7-2; clone_size: -; cdr3_aa: CASSQDHRTVYQETQYF
j_call: TRBJ1-2; v_call: TRBV9; clone_size: -; cdr3_aa: CASSESTRRGHYGYTF
j_call: TRBJ2-7; v_call: TRBV6-1; clone_size: -; cdr3_aa: CASSGLATYEQYF
j_call: TRBJ1-1; v_call: TRBV3-1; clone_size: -; cdr3_aa: CASSQGTQAFF
j_call: TRBJ2-2; v_call: TRBV7-2; clone_size: -; cdr3_aa: CASSSLAGVTGELFF
j_call: TRBJ1-1; v_call: TRBV12-3/TRBV12-4; clone_size: many; cdr3_aa: CASSFQGGNTEAFF
j_call: TRBJ1-1; v_call: TRBV6-6; clone_size: many; cdr3_aa: CASNPRGTPNTEAFF
j_call: TRBJ2-1; v_call: TRBV20-1; clone_size: few; cdr3_aa: CSADPVGGGYGEQFF
j_call: TRBJ1-3; v_call: TRBV2; clone_size: many; cdr3_aa: CASSDFGGNTIYF
j_call: TRBJ2-7; v_call: TRBV4-1; clone_size: many; cdr3_aa: CASSAQLAGEDEQYF
j_call: TRBJ2-3; v_call: TRBV7-9; clone_size: -; cdr3_aa: CASSPGTSGRGRTDTQYF
j_call: TRBJ1-4; v_call: TRBV7-9; clone_size: -; cdr3_aa: CASRRDLVNEKLFF
j_call: TRBJ2-7; v_call: TRBV12-3/TRBV12-4; clone_size: many; cdr3_aa: CASTFLGTVSYEQYF
j_call: TRBJ2-7; v_call: TRBV5-1; clone_size: many; cdr3_aa: CASSLGGLAGFYEQYF
j_call: TRBJ2-5; v_call: TRBV5-6; clone_size: many; cdr3_aa: CASSSIDSTETQYF
j_call: TRBJ1-2; v_call: TRBV29-1; clone_size: many; cdr3_aa: CSVEPSNYGYTF
j_call: TRBJ2-7; v_call: TRBV6-4; clone_size: few; cdr3_aa: CASTQGGEPHYEQYF
j_call: TRBJ1-4; v_call: TRBV7-2; clone_size: -; cdr3_aa: CASSWGTCINEKLFF
j_call: TRBJ2-7; v_call: TRBV2; clone_size: -; cdr3_aa: CASRVSGTSGRQQYF
j_call: TRBJ2-5; v_call: TRBV6-1; clone_size: -; cdr3_aa: CAAGSYTGELYF
j_call: TRBJ2-7; v_call: TRBV18; clone_size: many; cdr3_aa: CASSPGRYEQYF
j_call: TRBJ1-2; v_call: TRBV28; clone_size: -; cdr3_aa: CASSLVGGTYGYIF